The sequence of this T cell receptor beta chain was determined in a study of T-cell reconstitution after alpha-beta-depleted transplantation in children. On this clonotype itself: A junction end diverges from the germline sequence, so it may reflect a read error.

Researchers prepared the TCRbeta library using unique molecular identifiers, the study reports. TCRdb ran MiXCR on the PCR reads and lists one entry per CDR3 protein. The sample shows 400,000 to 500,000 distinct CDR3 sequences, about 11% of them seen only once. This CDR3 region has 14 residues. CDR1 is MNHEY and CDR2 is SVGEGT in the germline V gene. The sequences come from PBMCs from the stem cell graft donor, collected from the stem cell graft. This TCR derives from a human donor who donated a stem cell graft to a child with acute myeloid leukemia. The chain combines TRBV6-2 or TRBV6-3 with TRBJ2-7, with 8 bases aligning to TRBD2. CDR3 amino acids: CASSPLAGLYERYF. The CDR3, as DNA: TGTGCCAGCAGTCCGCTAGCGGGCCTCTACGAGCGGTACTTC.